This T cell receptor (beta chain) is from a study of T cell responses to AZD1222 COVID-19 vaccine. For the study at large: Analyses pooled second doses at about 4 or about 12 weeks. Broader study findings: Across the whole spike, CD4 TCRs peaked at regions 160-218 and 743-854. There were repertoire samples only from the period after the peak T cell response.

The assay was immunoSEQ multiplex PCR, and TCRdb's table has in-frame clones only and misses some. Of 85,000 to 100,000 clones listed, roughly nine tenths are singletons. As for this clone: What it binds is not known. At one boundary the junction diverges from the germline segment, which might be a read error.

The CDR3 length is 9 residues. CDR1 SEHNR and CDR2 FQNEAQ come from the germline V gene (reference sequence). The chain uses TRBV7-9 and TRBJ2-4; D ambiguous. This material consisted of peripheral blood, taken on day 0 of AZD1222 vaccination. The source of this sequence is an adult in good health. The CDR3 sequence is CASSPPPFF. The CDR3 DNA sequence: TGTGCCAGCAGCCCTCCCCCCTTCTTC.